This T cell receptor beta chain was identified in a study of blood T cell repertoires in COVID-19. Across the study: From T cells, B-cell-depleted T cells, or PBMCs came the material, which was cDNA or gDNA.

As processed by the authors: The authors estimated nucleated cell counts from reference gene primer amplification. The method was immunoSEQ multiplex PCR; TCRdb's version includes in-frame clones alone and lacks a portion of them. V, J and clone size reflect that table, while D and trimming were determined from the DNA. The table has approximately 330,000 clones, almost 90% seen once; the top ten hold around 0.97%. CDR3 size: 15 residues. Trimming at V came to 5 bases and at J to 4 bases, leaving 8 bases not matched to a gene. The germline gives CDR1 KGHSH, CDR2 LQKENI. The chain links TRBV18 to TRBJ2-1; TRBD1 agrees at 7 bases. The sequence was collected from a woman aged 40 to 49 with COVID-19, enrolled during active disease. The sequencing sample was made of peripheral blood. CDR3 sequence (DNA): TGTGCCAGCTCATCGGACAGGACCCTATACAATGAGCAGTTCTTC. As protein: CASSSDRTLYNEQFF.